This T cell receptor beta chain was observed in a study of T cell responses to AZD1222 COVID-19 vaccine. Study conclusions and caveats: In a largely white British group with more females than males, clonal diversity was possibly underestimated. Among vaccine-associated CD4 TCRs, coverage spanned spike, with dominance at 160-218 and 743-854.

Clones were sequenced by immunoSEQ multiplex PCR, and TCRdb holds only the in-frame ones, with some missing. The table records some 120,000 clones, 85% to 90% of them present only once. This clone has a handful of counts. Its target is not known. This CDR3 has 14 residues. The V end lost 4 bases, the J end lost 4 bases, and 13 bases lay between the germline ends. The germline gives CDR1 SGHTA, CDR2 FQGNSA. The chain employs TRBV7-2 and TRBJ1-1, with a possible D match to TRBD1 (5 bases). This TCR was recovered from an adult in good health. The material sequenced was peripheral blood, taken on day 0 of AZD1222 vaccination. The CDR3 region has the DNA TGTGCCAGCAGCTCGGTGGGGGTATCCACTGAAGCTTTCTTT. Its translation: CASSSVGVSTEAFF.